These 32 T cell receptor beta chains came from one sample sequenced in a study of beta chain features in type 1 diabetes. Study conclusions and caveats: Patients with Type 1 diabetes showed moderately but significantly shorter TCRB CDR3s in all four CD4+ subsets.

These receptors have no identified antigens. Of the isolated RNA, all was reverse transcribed, and so the sequenced material was expressed TCRB transcripts. Only in-frame clones appear in the TCRdb table, and some are missing; sequencing was by immunoSEQ multiplex PCR. The sample lists around 600,000 clones, around 11% occurring once. The sample taken for sequencing was naive CD4+ T cells from blood. The receptors shown here come from a man aged 25-40 years with type 1 diabetes.

This clone has more than one count but fewer than ten. The chain is built from TRBV5-1 and TRBJ1-1; D is perhaps TRBD1 (6 bases). Germline CDR1 is SGHRS and CDR2 is YFSETQ. V lost 4 bases and J 7 bases, leaving 17 bases between the germline ends. This CDR3 is built from 14 residues. The CDR3 sequence is CASSPVRDMGEAFF. The CDR3 DNA reads as TGCGCCAGCAGCCCCGTGAGGGACATGGGTGAAGCTTTCTTT.

This clone was seen more than once but under ten times. One junction end disagrees with the germline gene, perhaps due to a read error. V gene TRBV5-1 combines with J gene TRBJ2-7, with D perhaps matching TRBD1 (6 bases). This CDR3 is 14 amino acids long. Germline loops: CDR1 SGHRS, CDR2 YFSETQ. The CDR3 DNA is TGCGCCAGCAGCTTGGAGGGAAGACAGGCTTTGCGCCACTTC. This gives the protein CASSLEGRQALRHF. Looking up the rest from reference TRBV5-1 and TRBJ2-7 gives the full variable domain: KAGVTQTPRYLIKTRGQQVTLSCSPISGHRSVSWYQQTPGQGLQFLFEYFSETQRNKGNFPGRFSGRQFSNSRSEMNVSTLELGDSALYLCASSLEGRQALRHFGPGTRLTVT.

V is TRBV20-1 and J is TRBJ2-7; D ambiguous. The CDR3 spans 11 residues. Germline CDR1 and CDR2: DFQATT and SNEGSKA (reference sequence). The V and J ends lost 2 bases and 6 bases respectively, with 8 bases between them. DNA of the CDR3: TGCAGTGCTAGAACGAAAGCCGAGCAGTACTTC. Amino acid sequence: CSARTKAEQYF.

In this sample, this clone turned up a few times. The V gene is TRBV5-1, the J gene TRBJ2-7, with a tentative D call TRBD2 (6 bases). This CDR3 spans 15 amino acids. CDR1 and CDR2 (germline): SGHRS, YFSETQ. V was cut by 0 bases and J by 2 bases, with 12 bases left in between. The chain's CDR3 is CASSLGWGGTYEQYF. The CDR3 DNA reads as TGCGCCAGCAGCTTGGGTTGGGGCGGGACCTACGAGCAGTACTTC.

The gene calls are TRBV5-1 and TRBJ2-3; 8 nucleotides line up with TRBD1. Looked up from germline, CDR1 is SGHRS and CDR2 is YFSETQ. This CDR3 comprises 16 residues. V was pared by 3 bases and J by 1 base, with 7 bases of the junction left unmatched. CDR3 DNA sequence: TGCGCCAGCAGCTGGAGGACAGGGACGGGCACAGATACGCAGTATTTT. Its translation is CASSWRTGTGTDTQYF.

This clone occurred a few times. The rearrangement uses TRBV30 and TRBJ1-2; 7 nucleotides line up with TRBD1. CDR3 length equals 14 residues. Trimming cost V 2 bases and J 5 bases; bases outside gene matches: 8. CDR1 is GTSNPN, CDR2 SVGIG, per germline (reference sequence). CDR3 residues: CAWSPTGFGYGYTF. The CDR3, as DNA: TGTGCCTGGAGTCCGACAGGGTTTGGGTATGGCTACACCTTC.

This clone occurred a few times. V and J are TRBV7-9 and TRBJ2-7; no clear D gene. Trimming left V 4 bases short and J 3 bases short, with 13 bases between. There are 14 residues in the CDR3. Germline V CDR1 and CDR2: SEHNR, FQNEAQ (reference sequence). CDR3 in amino acids: CASSSRVDGYEQYF. The CDR3 DNA reads as TGTGCCAGCAGCTCAAGAGTAGACGGCTACGAGCAGTACTTC. Combining the CDR3 with reference TRBV7-9 and TRBJ2-7 gives the whole variable domain DTGVSQNPRHKITKRGQNVTFRCDPISEHNRLYWYRQTLGQGPEFLTYFQNEAQLEKSRLLSDRFSAERPKGSFSTLEIQRTEQGDSAMYLCASSSRVDGYEQYFGPGTRLTVT.

This clone was counted between two and nine times. The chain has TRBV5-4 and TRBJ1-2; D gene unclear. V lost 0 bases and J 6 bases, leaving 18 bases between the germline ends. The CDR3 spans 16 residues. Germline lookup yields CDR1 SGHNT and CDR2 YYREEE (reference sequence). CDR3 DNA: TGTGCCAGCAGCTTGGGACGGGGTTCCGGGTTGGATGGCTACACCTTC. Translated: CASSLGRGSGLDGYTF.

This chain joins TRBV11-2 and TRBJ1-2; D call uncertain. The CDR3 has 14 residues. The V and J ends lost 5 bases and 3 bases respectively, with 13 bases between them. The germline V gene encodes CDR1 SGHAT and CDR2 FQNNGV. CDR3 in DNA: TGTGCCAGCAGCATATCGGACGGCCACTATGGCTACACCTTC. Translating it yields CASSISDGHYGYTF.

This clone was counted between two and nine times. The gene calls are TRBV5-6 and TRBJ2-1; D remains unclear. The CDR3 runs 16 residues. Trimming took off 0 bases at V and 7 bases at J, with 17 bases between the two ends. Germline V CDR1 and CDR2: SGHDT, YYEEEE. The CDR3 spells CASSLEWTTPLNEQFF. CDR3 nucleotide sequence: TGTGCCAGCAGCTTGGAGTGGACGACGCCTTTGAATGAGCAGTTCTTC.

This clone was counted between two and nine times. The chain joins TRBV7-3 to TRBJ1-1; unclear D gene. CDR3 length equals 14 residues. Germline lookup yields CDR1 SGHTA and CDR2 FQGTGA. Trimming stripped 1 base from V and 0 bases from J, with 6 bases between. CDR3 protein: CASSLIGMNTEAFF. The CDR3, as DNA: TGTGCCAGCAGCTTAATAGGGATGAACACTGAAGCTTTCTTT.

A few counts support this clone. The chain employs TRBV6-1 and TRBJ2-5; 9 bases fit TRBD1. Germline assignment: CDR1 MNHNS and CDR2 SASEGT. This CDR3 spans 18 amino acids. V trimming: 2 bases; J trimming: 7 bases; junction bases outside the gene matches: 17. CDR3 residues: CASSERGPGQGYGGTQYF. Here the CDR3 DNA reads TGTGCCAGCAGTGAAAGGGGACCGGGACAGGGATATGGAGGGACCCAGTACTTC.

This clone was found a few times. This chain uses TRBV7-9 with TRBJ1-1, with D tentatively TRBD1 (5 bases). The CDR3 consists of 13 residues. V was trimmed by 3 bases and J by 7 bases, leaving 12 bases between them. In germline, CDR1 is SEHNR, CDR2 FQNEAQ (reference sequence). The CDR3, as DNA: TGTGCCAGCAGCTTCCAGGGATTCGTTGAAGCTTTCTTT. This encodes CASSFQGFVEAFF. The whole variable domain, remainder taken from reference TRBV7-9 and TRBJ1-1, is DTGVSQNPRHKITKRGQNVTFRCDPISEHNRLYWYRQTLGQGPEFLTYFQNEAQLEKSRLLSDRFSAERPKGSFSTLEIQRTEQGDSAMYLCASSFQGFVEAFFGQGTRLTVV.

The V call is TRBV27, the J call TRBJ2-3; 9 nucleotides match TRBD1. The J segment lost 3 bases and the V segment lost 4 bases, leaving 11 bases of the junction unmatched. In germline, CDR1 is MNHEY, CDR2 SMNVEV (reference sequence). The CDR3 length is 17 residues. Here the CDR3 reads CASSSPTTTGGTDTQYF. The DNA of the CDR3 is TGTGCCAGCAGTTCACCTACTACGACAGGGGGTACAGATACGCAGTATTTT.

This chain connects TRBV6-1 to TRBJ2-3; 13 nucleotides align to TRBD2. With V trimmed by 0 bases and J by 5 bases, 5 bases remained unmatched. Germline V gives CDR1 MNHNS, CDR2 SASEGT. The CDR3 runs 17 residues. CDR3 nucleotide sequence: TGTGCCAGCAGTGAAGCCGGACTAGCGGGGGTAGGAGATACGCAGTATTTT. Its translation is CASSEAGLAGVGDTQYF.

This sequence joins TRBV10-3 and TRBJ2-5; 8 bases align to TRBD2. Losses at the gene ends were 3 bases for V and 1 base for J; bases not matched to a gene: 7. The germline V gene has CDR1 ENHRY and CDR2 SYGVKD. The CDR3 has 16 residues. The CDR3: CAISDSAGGLQETQYF. The CDR3 nucleotides are TGTGCCATCAGTGATTCGGCGGGGGGCCTCCAAGAGACCCAGTACTTC.

This clone has just a few counts. The chain couples TRBV7-9 to TRBJ2-7; the D call may be TRBD1 or TRBD2 (6 bases each). CDR1 is SEHNR, CDR2 FQNEAQ, per germline (reference sequence). CDR3 length: 13 amino acids. V lost 8 bases to trimming and J lost 4 bases, with 15 bases between them. The CDR3 reads CASALTGRYEQYF. CDR3 sequence (DNA): TGTGCCAGCGCTCTTACAGGGAGGTACGAGCAGTACTTC.

This clone was seen only a few times. This chain connects TRBV5-1 to TRBJ1-1; tentative D call: TRBD1 (5 bases). Trimming shortened V by 4 bases and J by 1 base, and 14 bases separated the two germline ends. Germline CDR1 and CDR2: SGHRS and YFSETQ. The CDR3 is 15 amino acids. CDR3 DNA: TGCGCCAGCAGCCCCGGAGGAGGACAGAACACTGAAGCTTTCTTT. It codes for CASSPGGGQNTEAFF.

The chain has TRBV7-2 and TRBJ1-5; D may be TRBD1 (5 bases). The CDR3 is 15 residues long. Germline V gene sequence: CDR1 SGHTA, CDR2 FQGNSA. The V end was cut by 7 bases, the J end by 5 bases, with 18 bases between. The CDR3 coding sequence is TGTGCCAGCACCGTCGGTGGGGCGCAGTATCAGCCCCAGCATTTT. Protein sequence: CASTVGGAQYQPQHF.

This clone showed up just a few times. This chain links TRBV18 with TRBJ1-2, with 10 nucleotides matching TRBD1. The CDR3 extends over 14 amino acids. CDR1 KGHSH and CDR2 LQKENI come from the germline V gene. The J segment lost 8 bases and the V segment lost 0 bases, leaving 3 bases of the junction unmatched. In DNA, the CDR3 is TGTGCCAGCTCACCACCAGGGACAGGGGACGGCTACACCTTC. Protein product: CASSPPGTGDGYTF.

The rearrangement links TRBV19 to TRBJ1-5, with unresolved D. From germline, CDR1 is LNHDA and CDR2 SQIVND (reference sequence). Trimming cost V 0 bases and J 4 bases, with 7 bases left between them. The CDR3 is made up of 14 amino acids. CDR3 in amino acids: CASSIDPENQPQHF. In DNA, the CDR3 is TGTGCCAGTAGTATAGACCCGGAAAATCAGCCCCAGCATTTT.

With regard to this clone: The sample holds other DNA sequences that translate to the same CDR3. V is TRBV6-5 and J is TRBJ1-1; D may be TRBD1 (5 bases). The CDR3 is 15 residues long. Germline CDR1 is MNHEY and CDR2 is SVGAGI. Trimming took 0 bases from V and 0 from J, leaving 8 bases between them. The chain's CDR3 is CASSYSNRMNTEAFF. Here the CDR3 DNA reads TGTGCCAGCAGTTACTCTAACAGGATGAACACTGAAGCTTTCTTT.

The V and J genes are TRBV4-3 and TRBJ1-2; 9 nucleotides line up with TRBD1. V dropped 3 bases and J dropped 6; count of bases not matched to a gene: 11. The germline gives CDR1 LGHNA, CDR2 YSLEER. This CDR3 comprises 16 residues. CDR3 sequence reads: CASSHLHRDRVNGYTF. The CDR3 DNA is TGCGCCAGCAGCCACCTCCACCGGGACAGGGTAAATGGCTACACCTTC.

V and J are TRBV4-2 and TRBJ2-7; tentatively, D is TRBD1 or TRBD2 (5 bases each). The ends were cut back, 3 bases at V and 5 bases at J, with 11 bases in the middle. The CDR3 has 13 amino acids. Germline V gene lookup returns CDR1 LGHNA and CDR2 YNFKEQ. The CDR3 DNA follows: TGTGCCAGCAGCCACAGGGACCGCCACGAGCAGTACTTC. Encoded protein: CASSHRDRHEQYF.

This clone occurred a few times. This chain links TRBV2 with TRBJ2-1, with a possible D match to TRBD1 (6 bases). The germline V gene has CDR1 SNHLY and CDR2 FYNNEI. The CDR3 length is 15 residues. V was pared by 6 bases and J by 2 bases, with 14 bases between. CDR3 bases: TGTGCCAGCAGCGCCGGGACACTAGCCTACAATGAGCAGTTCTTC. This translates into CASSAGTLAYNEQFF.

This clone was counted only a few times. This sequence joins TRBV7-2 and TRBJ2-3, with D possibly being TRBD1 or TRBD2 (6 bases each). V lost 5 bases and J 5 bases, leaving 17 bases between the germline ends. The CDR3 runs 15 residues. From germline, CDR1 is SGHTA and CDR2 FQGNSA. The CDR3 here is CASSLTWGRGDTQYF. CDR3 nucleotides: TGTGCCAGCAGCCTGACATGGGGGCGGGGAGATACGCAGTATTTT.

The sample holds a few counts of this clone. The rearrangement joins TRBV7-8 to TRBJ2-1, with D possibly matching TRBD2 (5 bases). The V and J ends lost 3 bases and 4 bases respectively, with 13 bases between them. Germline loops: CDR1 SGHVS, CDR2 FQNEAQ. The CDR3 sequence is 15 residues long. The CDR3 bases are TGTGCCAGCAGCTTCTCCGGTGGGGAGTACAATGAGCAGTTCTTC. Translation gives CASSFSGGEYNEQFF.

The V gene is TRBV5-1, the J gene TRBJ2-7; 7 bases align to TRBD1. With V trimmed by 4 bases and J by 2 bases, 6 bases remained unmatched. CDR1 and CDR2 (germline): SGHRS, YFSETQ. This CDR3 has 14 residues. CDR3: CASSPGDSPYEQYF. The CDR3, as DNA: TGCGCCAGCAGCCCCGGGGACAGCCCCTACGAGCAGTACTTC.

The rearrangement uses TRBV12-5 and TRBJ1-5, with D possibly TRBD1 on 6 matching bases. CDR1 is LGHNT, CDR2 FRNRAP, per germline. V was clipped by 7 bases and J by 5 bases, with 15 bases between them. The CDR3 loop spans 14 amino acids. CDR3 nucleotide sequence: TGTGCTAGTGTACCCTCCAACAGGGATCAGCCCCAGCATTTT. Translated, it gives CASVPSNRDQPQHF.

The sample holds a few counts of this clone. CDR3 sequence (DNA): TGTGCCTGGAGTGGCCCTCCTTACAGCGGTGGAAAATGGAGCAATCAGCCCCAGCATTTT. Translating it yields CAWSGPPYSGGKWSNQPQHF. This chain joins TRBV30 and TRBJ1-5; unclear D gene. The CDR3 covers 20 residues. CDR1 GTSNPN and CDR2 SVGIG come from the germline V gene (reference sequence). With 1 base removed from V and 1 base from J, the gap between germline ends came to 26 bases.

V usage is TRBV7-2 and J usage is TRBJ1-6; maybe TRBD1 (5 bases). The CDR3 is 19 residues long. V was shortened by 7 bases and J by 0 bases, with 22 bases between the two germline ends. Germline assignment: CDR1 SGHTA and CDR2 FQGNSA. The CDR3 sequence: CASTSGDNYWSSYNSPLHF. The DNA of the CDR3 is TGTGCCAGCACCTCGGGGGATAACTACTGGAGCTCCTATAATTCACCCCTCCACTTT.

This clone was recorded a few times. For the CDR3, the DNA is TGTGCCAGCAGCTTGCTTGGAAACACCATATATTTT. Translating it yields CASSLLGNTIYF. This chain uses TRBV5-8 with TRBJ1-3; D remains ambiguous. Deletions cut 1 base from V and 3 bases from J, with 2 bases between. This CDR3 region has 12 residues. Germline loops: CDR1 SGHTS, CDR2 YDEGEE. The full variable domain, in which reference TRBV5-8 and TRBJ1-3 provide the parts outside the CDR3, is EAGVTQSPTHLIKTRGQQATLRCSPISGHTSVYWYQQALGLGLQFLLWYDEGEERNRGNFPPRFSGRQFPNYSSELNVNALELEDSALYLCASSLLGNTIYFGEGSWLTVV.